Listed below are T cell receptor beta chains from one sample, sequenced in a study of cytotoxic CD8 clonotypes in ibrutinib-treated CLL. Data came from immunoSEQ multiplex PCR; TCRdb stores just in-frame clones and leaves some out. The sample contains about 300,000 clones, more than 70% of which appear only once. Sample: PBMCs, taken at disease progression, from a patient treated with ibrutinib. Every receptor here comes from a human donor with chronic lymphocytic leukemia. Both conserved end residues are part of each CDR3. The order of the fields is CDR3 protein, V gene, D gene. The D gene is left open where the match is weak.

CASSLRPGINEQFF TRBV7-9 -
CAIGRTSSSGYTF TRBV10-3 -
CASGFNRGTNYGYTF TRBV12-5 TRBD1
CASSQGTGTTSDTQYF TRBV4-2 -
CASSLEDLQETQYF TRBV5-4 -
CASSQTGTTEAFF TRBV7-3 TRBD1
CASRPGGRVETQYF TRBV7-2 TRBD1
CASSLAGTTSTDTQYF TRBV11-2 -
CASSLGLGGGETQYF TRBV7-2 -
CASSLARDTDTQYF TRBV7-8 -
CASIGQVPYEQYF TRBV10-2 TRBD1
CASNAERNNQPQHF TRBV2 -
CASSLRDGENEKLFF TRBV11-2 -
CAATSRDGSYEQYF TRBV10-3 -
CASSYRFSGNTIYF TRBV9 -
CASSFLGSQETQYF TRBV7-9 -
CASSVGIGETYEQYF TRBV9 -
CSVEDPGLAGSYEQYF TRBV29-1 TRBD2
CASSLEENHGDEQYF TRBV7-6 -